The text below deals with one T cell receptor beta chain. The antigen remains unidentified. This record comes from a study of cytomegalovirus exposure and HLA in healthy donors. PCR was performed using 60 Vbeta and 13 Jbeta primers. Here immunoSEQ multiplex PCR was the method, and the copy in TCRdb shows in-frame clones only, minus some. In the table there are approximately 140,000 clones, about 80% of which are singletons. Study observations and caveats: In a later analysis, compared with equally common non-associated chains, HLA-associated beta chains were more expanded.

In germline, CDR1 is ENHRY, CDR2 SYGVKD. V lost 3 bases to trimming and J lost 3 bases, with 5 bases between them. The CDR3 is 13 amino acids. The chain is built from TRBV10-3 and TRBJ2-2, with D unclear. Sequencing was done on a sample of PBMCs. The source is a male donor in good health and CMV-seronegative. For the CDR3, the DNA is TGTGCCATCAGTGATGTAGACACCGGGGAGCTGTTTTTT. Protein sequence: CAISDVDTGELFF.